This record covers a single T cell receptor beta chain. This entry comes from a study of PD-L1 blockade in urothelial cancer. Background on the study: Male sex and bladder-origin urothelial cancer were recorded for about 90% of the 29 patients.

Here immunoSEQ multiplex PCR was the method, and the copy in TCRdb shows in-frame clones only, minus some. The data contain about 73,000 clones, roughly 89% of them singletons. Germline CDR1 reads KGHSH; CDR2 reads LQKENI. The CDR3 has 12 residues. V lost 2 bases to trimming and J lost 5 bases, with 6 bases between them. The V and J genes are TRBV18 and TRBJ2-5; a possible D gene is TRBD2 (5 bases). The sample consisted of PBMCs, taken around atezolizumab (anti-PD-L1) treatment. The receptor was isolated from a man between 60 and 70 years old with urothelial cancer. As DNA, the CDR3 is TGTGCCAGCTCACCAAGCGGTGAGACCCAGTACTTC. Translating gives CASSPSGETQYF.